Presented here are 17 T cell receptor beta chains from one specimen sequenced in a study of CD8 T cells in Susac syndrome. The RNA input was roughly 0.45 to 1 ug, and it was reverse transcribed with random hexamers. Via MiXCR, TCRdb re-called the immunoSEQ multiplex PCR reads, giving one row per CDR3 protein. The sample includes nearly 200,000 distinct CDR3 sequences, around 96% of them seen just once. The sample taken for sequencing was CD4+ T cells from PBMCs. The receptors stem from a human donor with multiple sclerosis.

This CDR3 reads CASTGDSPNQPQHF. The CDR3 coding sequence is TGTGCCAGCACCGGTGACAGCCCTAATCAGCCCCAGCATTTT. J is TRBJ1-5 and V is TRBV2, with a tentative D call TRBD1 (5 bases). V was shortened by 7 bases and J by 4 bases, with 14 bases between the two germline ends. This CDR3 has 14 residues. CDR1 and CDR2 (germline): SNHLY, FYNNEI. The variable domain in full, with the rest retrieved from reference TRBV2 and TRBJ1-5, is EPEVTQTPSHQVTQMGQEVILRCVPISNHLYFYWYRQILGQKVEFLVSFYNNEISEKSEIFDDQFSVERPDGSNFTLKIRSTKLEDSAMYFCASTGDSPNQPQHFGDGTRLSIL.

The gene calls are TRBV20-1 and TRBJ1-1; D is unresolved. V lost 5 bases, J lost 0 bases, and 7 bases lay in between. CDR3 length: 12 residues. Per the germline V gene, CDR1 is DFQATT and CDR2 is SNEGSKA (reference sequence). CDR3 coding DNA: TGCAGTGCTGGGCCTTTGAACACTGAAGCTTTCTTT. Amino acid sequence: CSAGPLNTEAFF.

This chain links TRBV7-8 with TRBJ1-2; D is undetermined. The CDR3 is 16 residues long. V shed 5 bases and J shed 0 bases, with 16 bases lying between them. Per germline, CDR1 SGHVS and CDR2 FQNEAQ. The CDR3 DNA sequence: TGTGCCAGCAGCCGCCAAAGGGCAGAACCTAACTATGGCTACACCTTC. This sequence encodes CASSRQRAEPNYGYTF.

In this sample, this clonotype turned up a few times. The chain joins TRBV18 to TRBJ2-1; no clear D gene. The CDR3 sequence is 13 residues long. Germline V gene data show CDR1 as KGHSH and CDR2 as LQKENI. V gave up 4 bases and J gave up 4 bases, with 8 bases separating them. This CDR3 reads CASSLARYNEQFF. Written as DNA, the CDR3 is TGTGCCAGCTCACTGGCTAGGTACAATGAGCAGTTCTTC.

This clonotype was picked up a small number of times. CDR3 sequence (DNA): TGTGCCAGCAGCAGAAACAGGGAAGAGACCCAGTACTTC. Translation: CASSRNREETQYF. This chain joins TRBV2 and TRBJ2-5; D is perhaps TRBD1 (6 bases). Germline-derived CDR1 and CDR2 are SNHLY and FYNNEI. V lost 6 bases and J 3 bases, leaving 11 bases between the germline ends. This CDR3 has 13 amino acids.

This chain links TRBV18 with TRBJ2-7; D is uncertain. CDR1 and CDR2 (germline): KGHSH, LQKENI. This CDR3 has 14 amino acids. Between the trimmed V and J ends, which lost 2 bases and 2 bases, there was a span of 10 bases. The CDR3 sequence is CASSPKEDPYEQYF. The CDR3 coding sequence is TGTGCCAGCTCACCAAAAGAGGATCCCTACGAGCAGTACTTC.

The rearrangement joins TRBV20-1 to TRBJ2-7; TRBD2 matches at 9 bases. The junction had 7 bases not matched to a gene; V was cut back by 1 base and J by 3 bases. The CDR3 is 15 amino acids. The germline CDR1 and CDR2 sequences are DFQATT and SNEGSKA (reference sequence). CDR3 sequence: CSARAPGTSHYEQYF. As DNA, the CDR3 is TGCAGTGCTAGAGCTCCCGGGACTAGCCACTACGAGCAGTACTTC.

The rearrangement uses TRBV23-1 and TRBJ2-6; 9 nucleotides align to TRBD1. TRBV23-1 is labeled an ORF, and its function is uncertain. V shed 7 bases and J 0 bases; nucleotides not matched to a gene: 7. The CDR3 spans 17 residues. CDR3 DNA sequence: TGCGCCAGCAATAAACCGGGACAGGGCTCTGGGGCCAACGTCCTGACTTTC. Translation gives CASNKPGQGSGANVLTF.

The chain has TRBV12-3 or TRBV12-4 and TRBJ2-2; TRBD2 is a possible D gene (6 bases). This CDR3 region has 16 residues. V lost 3 bases to trimming and J lost 5 bases, with 16 bases between them. The CDR3 here is CASSFELLGRTGELFF. CDR3 sequence (DNA): TGTGCCAGCAGTTTTGAACTCCTCGGGAGAACCGGGGAGCTGTTTTTT.

The rearrangement joins TRBV12-3 or TRBV12-4 to TRBJ2-7; D uncertain. V lost 7 bases and J 2 bases, leaving 15 bases between the germline ends. The length of the CDR3 is 14 residues. In DNA form, the CDR3 reads TGTGCCAGCACTACCTTGGGGTTAACCTACGAGCAGTACTTC. It translates to CASTTLGLTYEQYF.

This clonotype has a single count. The chain is built from TRBV30 and TRBJ2-3; D is ambiguous. Germline lookup yields CDR1 GTSNPN and CDR2 SVGIG (reference sequence). The CDR3 contains 14 residues. V was shortened by 6 bases and J by 3 bases, with 16 bases between the two germline ends. As DNA, the CDR3 is TGTGCCTGTACCGAAGGGTCAGGTACAGATACGCAGTATTTT. This translates into CACTEGSGTDTQYF.

The J gene is TRBJ2-6, the V gene TRBV12-3 or TRBV12-4; possibly TRBD1 for D (5 bases). V was cut by 7 bases and J by 0 bases, with 13 bases left in between. The CDR3 is 16 residues long. CDR3: CASIGDSLSGANVLTF. For the CDR3, the DNA is TGTGCCAGCATCGGAGACAGCCTCTCTGGGGCCAACGTCCTGACTTTC.

The CDR3 reads CASSLDPPTAEQYF. The CDR3 DNA sequence: TGTGCCAGCAGCTTAGATCCCCCGACGGCGGAGCAGTACTTC. The genes are TRBV11-2 and TRBJ2-7; D uncertain. This CDR3 is 14 amino acids long. CDR1 SGHAT and CDR2 FQNNGV come from the germline V gene. V was cut by 0 bases and J by 7 bases, with 13 bases left in between.

This rearrangement joins TRBV24-1 to TRBJ1-2; D unresolved. CDR3 length: 15 residues. Trimming pared 3 bases from V and 0 bases from J, leaving 10 bases between. Looked up from germline, CDR1 is KGHDR and CDR2 is SFDVKD. This CDR3 is CATSDGGASNYGYTF. CDR3 nucleotides: TGTGCCACCAGTGATGGCGGAGCGTCTAACTATGGCTACACCTTC.

V is TRBV9 and J is TRBJ2-6, with no clear D. There are 17 residues in the CDR3. Trimming cost V 4 bases and J 1 base, with 15 bases left between them. Germline V gives CDR1 SGDLS, CDR2 YYNGEE. CDR3 region: CASSFYLNPSGANVLTF. The CDR3 region has the DNA TGTGCCAGCAGCTTCTACCTCAACCCTTCTGGGGCCAACGTCCTGACTTTC.

The chain carries TRBV9 and TRBJ1-1; D ambiguous. Germline assignment: CDR1 SGDLS and CDR2 YYNGEE. This CDR3 spans 13 amino acids. V lost 0 bases and J 5 bases, leaving 8 bases between the germline ends. This chain's CDR3 is CASSVDPWTEAFF. CDR3 nucleotides: TGTGCCAGCAGCGTAGATCCCTGGACTGAAGCTTTCTTT.

The V and J genes are TRBV29-1 and TRBJ2-3; unclear D gene. CDR3 length equals 14 residues. The V end lost 6 bases, the J end lost 0 bases, and 13 bases lay between the germline ends. In germline, CDR1 is SQVTM, CDR2 ANQGSEA. The CDR3 is CSVTRWGSTDTQYF. The DNA for the CDR3 is TGCAGCGTGACCCGTTGGGGAAGCACAGATACGCAGTATTTT.